A selection of T cell receptor beta chains follows, all from one sample in a study of blood T cell repertoires in COVID-19. Measured with immunoSEQ multiplex PCR; TCRdb has only the in-frame clones, and not every one. The sample has 200,000 to 250,000 clones; 80% to 85% are singletons. The material sequenced was peripheral blood. These receptors were taken from a woman in her 70s with COVID-19, enrolled during active disease. The CDR3 runs from the conserved cysteine through the conserved F or W. Each record gives: J gene, V gene, CDR3 length, CDR3 protein.

j_gene: TRBJ1-1; v_gene: TRBV29-1; len: 12; CDR3aa: CSVDEGATEAFF
j_gene: TRBJ1-1; v_gene: TRBV27; len: 17; CDR3aa: CASTRGETGGRITEAFF
j_gene: TRBJ2-5; v_gene: TRBV7-6; len: 18; CDR3aa: CASSLGLAATGGRETQYF
j_gene: TRBJ2-7; v_gene: TRBV28; len: 16; CDR3aa: CASSVVYGTGVNEQYF
j_gene: TRBJ1-4; v_gene: TRBV18; len: 18; CDR3aa: CASSRQDRARATNEKLFF
j_gene: TRBJ2-7; v_gene: TRBV28; len: 14; CDR3aa: CASSLIGGRSEQYF
j_gene: TRBJ2-1; v_gene: TRBV9; len: 17; CDR3aa: CASSGTSGSVGYNEQFF
j_gene: TRBJ1-3; v_gene: TRBV12-3/TRBV12-4; len: 13; CDR3aa: CASRVSSGNTIYF
j_gene: TRBJ1-2; v_gene: TRBV7-8; len: 14; CDR3aa: CASSLDPQNYGYTF
j_gene: TRBJ2-7; v_gene: TRBV6-5; len: 14; CDR3aa: CASSKERGMYEQYF
j_gene: TRBJ1-4; v_gene: TRBV5-4; len: 13; CDR3aa: CASTDRKNEKLFF
j_gene: TRBJ2-3; v_gene: TRBV7-6; len: 16; CDR3aa: CASSLGTSGRSDTQYF
j_gene: TRBJ2-2; v_gene: TRBV7-9; len: 16; CDR3aa: CASSPPGDANTGELFF
j_gene: TRBJ2-1; v_gene: TRBV19; len: 16; CDR3aa: CASNTILAGLFNEQFF
j_gene: TRBJ2-2; v_gene: TRBV18; len: 17; CDR3aa: CASSPATSGSVAGELFF
j_gene: TRBJ2-1; v_gene: TRBV3-1/TRBV3-2; len: 15; CDR3aa: CASSQVIAAYNEQFF
j_gene: TRBJ1-1; v_gene: TRBV6-5; len: 13; CDR3aa: CASSRQRNTEAFF
j_gene: TRBJ2-1; v_gene: TRBV3-1/TRBV3-2; len: 16; CDR3aa: CASSQYRGGIYNEQFF
j_gene: TRBJ2-2; v_gene: TRBV24-1; len: 15; CDR3aa: CATSDSGINTGELFF
j_gene: TRBJ2-1; v_gene: TRBV9; len: 15; CDR3aa: CASSVATSGRGEQFF
j_gene: TRBJ2-3; v_gene: TRBV10-3; len: 16; CDR3aa: CAIKAGGRGSTDTQYF
j_gene: TRBJ2-5; v_gene: TRBV29-1; len: 16; CDR3aa: CSVRGLAGGPTKTQYF
j_gene: TRBJ2-2; v_gene: TRBV24-1; len: 14; CDR3aa: CATRSGGATGELFF
j_gene: TRBJ2-7; v_gene: TRBV6-5; len: 15; CDR3aa: CASSPQPQSSGEQYF
j_gene: TRBJ2-7; v_gene: TRBV11-2; len: 14; CDR3aa: CASGLRQGGYEQYF
j_gene: TRBJ2-1; v_gene: TRBV5-6; len: 18; CDR3aa: CASSSELSGGPLYNEQFF
j_gene: TRBJ1-1; v_gene: TRBV7-9; len: 13; CDR3aa: CASSFNMNTEAFF
j_gene: TRBJ2-1; v_gene: TRBV3-1/TRBV3-2; len: 15; CDR3aa: CASSHPGDWYNEQFF
j_gene: TRBJ2-5; v_gene: TRBV5-1; len: 12; CDR3aa: CASRFSQETQYF
j_gene: TRBJ2-1; v_gene: TRBV27; len: 14; CDR3aa: CASSLGDSYNEQFF
j_gene: TRBJ2-7; v_gene: TRBV5-1; len: 17; CDR3aa: CASSLETSGSYSYEQYF
j_gene: TRBJ2-7; v_gene: TRBV18; len: 13; CDR3aa: CASSRRGWYEQYF
j_gene: TRBJ2-6; v_gene: TRBV5-1; len: 16; CDR3aa: CASSFEGGSGANVLTF
j_gene: TRBJ1-5; v_gene: TRBV4-3; len: 15; CDR3aa: CASSPSHLGNQPQHF
j_gene: TRBJ2-2; v_gene: TRBV2; len: 15; CDR3aa: CASGGLATNTGELFF
j_gene: TRBJ1-3; v_gene: TRBV11-2; len: 14; CDR3aa: CASSLDRAGNTIYF
j_gene: TRBJ1-2; v_gene: TRBV5-4; len: 15; CDR3aa: CASSLSRDRVYGYTF
j_gene: TRBJ2-6; v_gene: TRBV4-1; len: 18; CDR3aa: CASSQEGWQAHRANVLTF
j_gene: TRBJ1-2; v_gene: TRBV3-1/TRBV3-2; len: 13; CDR3aa: CASSLQGAYGYTF
j_gene: TRBJ1-4; v_gene: TRBV19; len: 15; CDR3aa: CASSASDRGNEKLFF
j_gene: TRBJ2-5; v_gene: TRBV11-2; len: 12; CDR3aa: CASNQGGQTQYF
j_gene: TRBJ2-1; v_gene: TRBV7-2; len: 15; CDR3aa: CASSLVASGSNEQFF
j_gene: TRBJ2-7; v_gene: TRBV7-2; len: 15; CDR3aa: CASSRSGRGAYEQYF
j_gene: TRBJ2-5; v_gene: TRBV5-4; len: 15; CDR3aa: CASSLSLATQETQYF
j_gene: TRBJ1-4; v_gene: TRBV15; len: 14; CDR3aa: CATSPGQTNEKLFF
j_gene: TRBJ2-7; v_gene: TRBV6-6; len: 14; CDR3aa: CASRGREASYEQYF
j_gene: TRBJ1-2; v_gene: TRBV7-9; len: 14; CDR3aa: CASSPGQQTYGYTF
j_gene: TRBJ2-1; v_gene: TRBV6-4; len: 17; CDR3aa: CASSRDPPGLAYNEQFF
j_gene: TRBJ2-1; v_gene: TRBV3-1/TRBV3-2; len: 17; CDR3aa: CASSQGLTGGQSNEQFF
j_gene: TRBJ1-6; v_gene: TRBV18; len: 15; CDR3aa: CASSSRTGADSPLHF
j_gene: TRBJ1-6; v_gene: TRBV2; len: 14; CDR3aa: CASRLRQGGSPLHF
j_gene: TRBJ1-3; v_gene: TRBV30; len: 14; CDR3aa: CAWSGDSSGNTIYF
j_gene: TRBJ1-2; v_gene: TRBV24-1; len: 15; CDR3aa: CATSDPTGGDYGYTF
j_gene: TRBJ2-7; v_gene: TRBV12-3/TRBV12-4; len: 12; CDR3aa: CASSLYNYEQYF
j_gene: TRBJ2-3; v_gene: TRBV2; len: 16; CDR3aa: CASSRLAGGPGDTQYF
j_gene: TRBJ2-3; v_gene: TRBV5-1; len: 16; CDR3aa: CASLSGRAGGTDTQYF
j_gene: TRBJ1-2; v_gene: TRBV7-2; len: 15; CDR3aa: CASSLDGTVVYGYTF
j_gene: TRBJ2-1; v_gene: TRBV7-3; len: 13; CDR3aa: CASSPRGSSEQFF